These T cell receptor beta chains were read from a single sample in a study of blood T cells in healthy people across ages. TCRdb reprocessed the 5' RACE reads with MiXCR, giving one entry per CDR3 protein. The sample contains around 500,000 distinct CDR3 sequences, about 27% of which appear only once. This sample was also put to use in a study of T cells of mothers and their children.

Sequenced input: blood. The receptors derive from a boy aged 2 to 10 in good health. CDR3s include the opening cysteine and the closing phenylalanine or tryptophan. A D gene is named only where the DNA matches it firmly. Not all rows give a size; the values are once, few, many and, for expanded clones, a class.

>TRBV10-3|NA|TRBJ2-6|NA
TGTGCCATCAGTGAGTCGAGGGTAAAAGGGGCCAACGTCCTGACTTTC
CAISESRVKGANVLTF
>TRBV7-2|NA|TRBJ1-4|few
TGTGCCAGCAGCGCGACAGCCTATAATGAAAAACTGTTTTTT
CASSATAYNEKLFF
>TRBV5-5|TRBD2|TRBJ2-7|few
TGTGCCAGCAGCGCTGTTCCGGGACTAGTCCTAGGGGGCTACGAGCAGTACTTC
CASSAVPGLVLGGYEQYF
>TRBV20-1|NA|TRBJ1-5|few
TGCAGTGCTAGTAAAGGATCCGCGGATCAGCCCCAGCATTTT
CSASKGSADQPQHF
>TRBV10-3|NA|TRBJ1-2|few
TGTGCCATCAGGGGGTTCGGGGGCGAGAGCTATGGCTACACCTTC
CAIRGFGGESYGYTF
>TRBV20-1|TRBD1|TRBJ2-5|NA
TGCAGTGCTAGTGGCCCGACAGGGGGCTGGGGACAAGAGACCCAGTACTTC
CSASGPTGGWGQETQYF
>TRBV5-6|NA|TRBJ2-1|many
TGTGCCAGCAGCTTAACGGATGAGCAGTTCTTC
CASSLTDEQFF
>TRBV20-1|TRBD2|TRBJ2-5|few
TGCAGTGCTAGAGGAAGTAGCGGGAGTGGGAAGACCCAGTACTTC
CSARGSSGSGKTQYF
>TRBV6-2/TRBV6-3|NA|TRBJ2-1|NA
TGTGCCAGCAGTTCCTCCGGGACGGCAAGGTACAATGAGCAGTTCTTC
CASSSSGTARYNEQFF
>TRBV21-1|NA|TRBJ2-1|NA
TGTGCCAGCAGCAAAAGGGGGAGGGGAGTTACCGATGAGCAGTTCTTC
CASSKRGRGVTDEQFF
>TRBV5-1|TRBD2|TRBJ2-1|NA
TGCGCCAGCAGCTTGGCAGTCGGACTAGCGGGAAACAATGAGCAGTTCTTC
CASSLAVGLAGNNEQFF
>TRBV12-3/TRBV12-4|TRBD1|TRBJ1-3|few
TGTGCCAGCCTGCAGGGGGTGTGGTACGGAAACACCATATATTTT
CASLQGVWYGNTIYF
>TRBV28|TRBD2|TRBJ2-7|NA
TGTGCCAGCAGTCCCGGACTAGCGGGAGAGTTTTCTGACGAGCAGTACTTC
CASSPGLAGEFSDEQYF
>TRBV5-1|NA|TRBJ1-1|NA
TGCGCCAGCACCTGGGGGAGGAACACTGAAGCTTTCTTT
CASTWGRNTEAFF
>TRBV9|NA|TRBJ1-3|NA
TGTGCCAGCAGCGAGGGGACGATCTCTGGAAACACCATATATTTT
CASSEGTISGNTIYF
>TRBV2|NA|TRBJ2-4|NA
TGTGCCAGCAGTGAAGGGGGCCCCTCGCCCAAAAACATTCAGTACTTC
CASSEGGPSPKNIQYF
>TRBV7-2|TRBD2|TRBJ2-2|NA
TGTGCCAGCAGCGGGATCACTAGCGCCAACACCGGGGAGCTGTTTTTT
CASSGITSANTGELFF
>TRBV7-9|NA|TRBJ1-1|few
TGTGCCAGCAGCTTAAGTGGTCGGGCTGAAGCTTTCTTT
CASSLSGRAEAFF
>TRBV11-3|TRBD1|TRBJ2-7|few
TGTGCCAGCAGCGACGGGACAGGGCGAGATGACGAGCAGTACTTC
CASSDGTGRDDEQYF
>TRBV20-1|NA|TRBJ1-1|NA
TGCAGTGCTAGAGATTCGGGCACTGAAGCTTTCTTT
CSARDSGTEAFF
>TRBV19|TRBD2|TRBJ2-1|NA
TGTGCCAGTACTAGCGGGTTTTACAATGAGCAGTTCTTC
CASTSGFYNEQFF
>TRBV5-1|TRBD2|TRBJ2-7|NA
TGCGCCAGCAGCACCGGACTAGCGGGGGCCCTGGACGAGCAGTACTTC
CASSTGLAGALDEQYF
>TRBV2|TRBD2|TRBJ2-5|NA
TGTGCCAGCACGGGACTAGCGGGGGGGCTTCAAGAGATCCAGTACTTC
CASTGLAGGLQEIQYF
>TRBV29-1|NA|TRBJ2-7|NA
TGCAGCGTTGAAAAGGGGGAGTACTACGAGCAGTACTTC
CSVEKGEYYEQYF
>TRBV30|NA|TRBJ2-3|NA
TGTGCCAGGAGATGGGGGGCCGGCACAGATACGCAGTATTTT
CARRWGAGTDTQYF
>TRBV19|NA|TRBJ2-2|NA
TGTGCCAGTAGTATTTTGAACACCGGGGAGCTGTTTTTT
CASSILNTGELFF
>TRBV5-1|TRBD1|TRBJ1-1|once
TGCGCCAGCAGCTCTACCAGAGGGGGCGCCGGGACTGAAGCTTTCTTT
CASSSTRGGAGTEAFF
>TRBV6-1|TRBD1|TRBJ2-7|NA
TGTGCCAGCAGTGCCCGGCGGACAGGGCGGCACGAGCAGTACTTC
CASSARRTGRHEQYF
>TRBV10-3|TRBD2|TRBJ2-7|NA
TGTGCCATCACCGTTGCCGGGACTAGCGGGTTGTACGAGCAGTACTTC
CAITVAGTSGLYEQYF
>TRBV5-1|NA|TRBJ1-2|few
TGCGCCAGCAGCTCACGGACAGCCTATGGCTACACCTTC
CASSSRTAYGYTF